The 26 T cell receptor beta chains given below trace back to one sample, sequenced in a study of T cell responses to AZD1222 COVID-19 vaccine. Method: immunoSEQ multiplex PCR; TCRdb's copy keeps in-frame clones and lacks some. The sample contains 150,000 to 200,000 clones, 85% to 95% of which appear only once. The specimen comprised peripheral blood, sampled 28 days after the second dose of the MenACWY control vaccine. The source of these receptors is an adult who received the MenACWY meningococcal vaccine as a control.

The chain uses TRBV13 and TRBJ1-1; D not resolved. This CDR3 contains 11 residues. V lost 0 bases and J lost 10, with 6 bases in between. Looked up from germline, CDR1 is PRHDT and CDR2 is FYEKMQ (reference sequence). The CDR3 loop is CASSLGLGAFF. The CDR3, as DNA: TGTGCCAGCAGCTTAGGCTTGGGAGCTTTCTTT.

In this sample, this clone turned up a few times. V usage is TRBV10-3 and J usage is TRBJ1-1; D remains unclear. Trimming took 3 bases from V and 1 from J, leaving 9 bases between them. The germline gives CDR1 ENHRY, CDR2 SYGVKD. CDR3 length: 14 residues. The DNA of the CDR3 is TGTGCCATCAGTGACAGGACGGAGAACACTGAAGCTTTCTTT. It specifies CAISDRTENTEAFF.

This clone was seen just once. This chain links TRBV25-1 with TRBJ2-2; TRBD1 is a possible D gene (6 bases). CDR1 and CDR2 from the germline V gene are MGHDK and SYGVNS. The CDR3 has 14 residues. The V end lost 6 bases, the J end lost 1 base, and 9 bases lay between the germline ends. DNA of the CDR3: TGTGCCAGCAGCGGGACACTGAACACCGGGGAGCTGTTTTTT. It specifies CASSGTLNTGELFF.

The chain combines TRBV10-1 with TRBJ2-2; D remains ambiguous. This CDR3 comprises 14 residues. Trimming pared 3 bases from V and 2 bases from J, leaving 7 bases between. Germline loops: CDR1 WNHNN, CDR2 SYGVQD (reference sequence). CDR3 sequence (DNA): TGCGCCAGCAGTGATAACATTAACACCGGGGAGCTGTTTTTT. Protein sequence: CASSDNINTGELFF.

The chain carries TRBV11-3 and TRBJ2-7, with D possibly TRBD2 on 5 matching bases. Looked up from germline, CDR1 is SGHNT and CDR2 is YENEEA. This CDR3 contains 12 residues. V shed 5 bases and J shed 2 bases, with 7 bases lying between them. The CDR3 coding sequence is TGTGCCAGCAGCCCCGGGGCCTACGAGCAGTACTTC. This translates into CASSPGAYEQYF.

The chain has TRBV2 and TRBJ2-4; 12 nucleotides align to TRBD1. This CDR3 has 14 residues. The trim removed 7 bases at V and 8 bases at J, leaving 6 bases unmatched. Germline V gene lookup returns CDR1 SNHLY and CDR2 FYNNEI. The CDR3 DNA follows: TGTGCCAGCACGGGGGACAGGGGGCTGGACATTCAGTACTTC. Protein product: CASTGDRGLDIQYF.

The sample holds one count of this clone. This chain uses TRBV5-8 with TRBJ1-5; TRBD1 matches at 12 bases. The CDR3 is 15 amino acids. The junction had 2 bases not matched to a gene; V was cut back by 0 bases and J by 7 bases. The V gene's germline CDR1 is SGHTS and CDR2 YDEGEE. The CDR3 is CASSLGDRGRQPQHF. The CDR3 DNA sequence: TGTGCCAGCAGCTTGGGGGACAGGGGGCGGCAGCCCCAGCATTTT. Full variable domain (rest looked up from reference TRBV5-8 and TRBJ1-5): EAGVTQSPTHLIKTRGQQATLRCSPISGHTSVYWYQQALGLGLQFLLWYDEGEERNRGNFPPRFSGRQFPNYSSELNVNALELEDSALYLCASSLGDRGRQPQHFGDGTRLSIL.

This chain links TRBV18 with TRBJ1-5; a possible D gene is TRBD1 (6 bases). Germline loops: CDR1 KGHSH, CDR2 LQKENI. The CDR3 runs 17 residues. Trimming removed 6 bases at V and 2 bases at J, with 20 bases between. In nucleotides, the CDR3 is TGTGCCAGCTCGCTTAAGGGAACAGGGAATGGCAATCAGCCCCAGCATTTT. Translated, it gives CASSLKGTGNGNQPQHF.

The chain joins TRBV9 to TRBJ1-3; 8 nucleotides agree with TRBD1. Trimming at V came to 4 bases and at J to 2 bases, leaving 5 bases not matched to a gene. This CDR3 is built from 15 residues. Germline-derived CDR1 and CDR2 are SGDLS and YYNGEE. CDR3 sequence: CASSPRTGPGNTIYF. The DNA for the CDR3 is TGTGCCAGCAGCCCCCGGACAGGGCCTGGAAACACCATATATTTT.

This chain uses TRBV7-2 with TRBJ1-1; perhaps TRBD1 as D (5 bases). This CDR3 has 14 residues. Germline loops: CDR1 SGHTA, CDR2 FQGNSA. V was trimmed by 3 bases and J by 4 bases, leaving 12 bases between them. CDR3 bases: TGTGCCAGCAGCTTGGCGGGGGTGGGCACTGAAGCTTTCTTT. This codes for CASSLAGVGTEAFF. The full variable domain, completed using reference TRBV7-2 and TRBJ1-1, is GAGVSQSPSNKVTEKGKDVELRCDPISGHTALYWYRQSLGQGLEFLIYFQGNSAPDKSGLPSDRFSAERTGGSVSTLTIQRTQQEDSAVYLCASSLAGVGTEAFFGQGTRLTVV.

The J gene is TRBJ1-1, the V gene TRBV5-1; 7 nucleotides agree with TRBD1. Germline-derived CDR1 and CDR2 are SGHRS and YFSETQ. V lost 3 bases, J lost 1 base, and 6 bases stayed unmatched. This CDR3 is built from 15 residues. The CDR3: CASSSRTGSNTEAFF. The CDR3 DNA follows: TGCGCCAGCAGCTCGCGGACAGGATCGAACACTGAAGCTTTCTTT.

The CDR3 sequence: CASSEGSWGAFF. The CDR3 DNA reads TGTGCCAGCAGTGAAGGGTCTTGGGGGGCTTTCTTT. The chain combines TRBV6-1 with TRBJ1-1, with TRBD1 as a possible D gene (5 bases). This CDR3 has 12 residues. The V end lost 1 base, the J end lost 11 bases, and 11 bases lay between the germline ends. Germline lookup yields CDR1 MNHNS and CDR2 SASEGT.

The rearrangement uses TRBV7-2 and TRBJ1-4; 7 bases are a match to TRBD1. After removal of 6 bases from V and 5 bases from J, the junction contained 6 bases not matched to a gene. Germline V gives CDR1 SGHTA, CDR2 FQGNSA. The CDR3 runs 14 residues. The CDR3 reads CASSLPGQNEKLFF. In DNA, the CDR3 is TGTGCCAGCAGTTTGCCGGGACAGAATGAAAAACTGTTTTTT.

The chain uses TRBV7-2 and TRBJ2-7; 7 bases align to TRBD2. Per germline, CDR1 SGHTA and CDR2 FQGNSA. The length of the CDR3 is 15 residues. Trimming at V came to 6 bases and at J to 4 bases, leaving 12 bases not matched to a gene. Here the CDR3 reads CASSTSGMGTYEQYF. Here the CDR3 DNA reads TGTGCCAGCAGTACAAGCGGGATGGGAACTTACGAGCAGTACTTC.

This chain joins TRBV12-3 or TRBV12-4 and TRBJ1-5; no definite D call. The CDR3 extends over 13 amino acids. V lost 4 bases and J lost 5, with 9 bases in between. In DNA form, the CDR3 reads TGTGCCAGCAGTTGGCGGAGGGATCAGCCCCAGCATTTT. Its translation: CASSWRRDQPQHF.

V is TRBV24-1 and J is TRBJ2-1; TRBD2 might be the D (6 bases). The germline V gene has CDR1 KGHDR and CDR2 SFDVKD. V dropped 9 bases and J dropped 3 bases, with 17 bases sitting between them. This CDR3 has 15 amino acids. The CDR3 region is CATSQARTNYNEQFF. The CDR3 bases are TGTGCCACCTCCCAGGCCAGGACTAACTACAATGAGCAGTTCTTC.

This clone has a single count. The chain uses TRBV7-8 and TRBJ2-6; D ambiguous. Trimming took 7 bases from V and 2 from J, leaving 9 bases between them. The CDR3 sequence is 14 residues long. In germline, CDR1 is SGHVS, CDR2 FQNEAQ. The CDR3 sequence is CASTKITGANVLTF. The CDR3, as DNA: TGTGCCAGCACCAAAATTACTGGGGCCAACGTCCTGACTTTC.

The chain is built from TRBV27 and TRBJ1-5; unclear D gene. The CDR3 has 17 amino acids. The V gene lost 5 bases and the J gene lost 5 bases, with 22 bases spanning the gap. In germline, CDR1 is MNHEY, CDR2 SMNVEV (reference sequence). In DNA form, the CDR3 reads TGTGCCAGCAGTGCTTCGGGTTCGGCCAGCCCTTATCAGCCCCAGCATTTT. Translation: CASSASGSASPYQPQHF.

Notes on this clone: Other DNA sequences in the sample encode the same CDR3. The rearrangement links TRBV30 to TRBJ1-5; weak D call: TRBD1 (6 bases). The germline V gene has CDR1 GTSNPN and CDR2 SVGIG (reference sequence). The CDR3 spans 13 residues. V was shortened by 0 bases and J by 4 bases, with 7 bases between the two germline ends. CDR3 DNA: TGTGCCTGGAGTGTAGGGGGGAATCAGCCCCAGCATTTT. Translation gives CAWSVGGNQPQHF.

In its sample, this clone was seen a few times. The chain couples TRBV3-1 (or the pseudogene TRBV3-2) to TRBJ1-3; D remains unclear. V lost 6 bases and J 0 bases, leaving 18 bases between the germline ends. This CDR3 region has 17 residues. Germline V gene sequence: CDR1 LGHDT, CDR2 YNNKEL (reference sequence). The CDR3 loop reads CASSARAAIPSGNTIYF. The CDR3 DNA sequence: TGTGCCAGCAGTGCTCGGGCGGCTATCCCCTCTGGAAACACCATATATTTT.

J is TRBJ2-1 and V is TRBV5-1, with 8 bases identical to TRBD1. This CDR3 contains 14 residues. CDR1 and CDR2 from the germline V gene are SGHRS and YFSETQ. The V gene end was trimmed by 4 bases and the J gene end by 15 bases; junction bases not matched to a gene: 15. The chain's CDR3 is CASSPVPGQDSPFF. The CDR3 DNA follows: TGCGCCAGCAGCCCTGTCCCGGGACAGGATTCGCCGTTCTTC.

The J gene is TRBJ1-1, the V gene TRBV7-3; TRBD1 matches 8 bases. Germline trimming cut 5 bases from V and 4 bases from J; bases unmatched to any gene: 3. This CDR3 contains 13 residues. In germline, CDR1 is SGHTA, CDR2 FQGTGA. The CDR3 reads CASSPGQGTEAFF. The CDR3 DNA reads TGTGCCAGCAGCCCCGGACAGGGCACTGAAGCTTTCTTT. Supplemented by reference TRBV7-3 and TRBJ1-1, the full variable domain reads GAGVSQTPSNKVTEKGKYVELRCDPISGHTALYWYRQSLGQGPEFLIYFQGTGAADDSGLPNDRFFAVRPEGSVSTLKIQRTERGDSAVYLCASSPGQGTEAFFGQGTRLTVV.

V usage is TRBV18 and J usage is TRBJ1-2; 8 nucleotides agree with TRBD1. CDR1 KGHSH and CDR2 LQKENI come from the germline V gene. The CDR3 runs to 18 residues. V was clipped by 0 bases and J by 4 bases; unmatched bases: 13. The DNA for the CDR3 is TGTGCCAGCTCACCACCGGGGACACAGGGGGAACTCCTCTATGGCTACACCTTC. Amino acid sequence: CASSPPGTQGELLYGYTF.

The genes are TRBV29-1 and TRBJ1-2; no clear D gene. Trimming took off 4 bases at V and 8 bases at J, with 11 bases between the two ends. Germline V CDR1 and CDR2: SQVTM, ANQGSEA. There are 11 residues in the CDR3. CDR3 residues: CSVAGDGGYTF. The CDR3 nucleotides read TGCAGCGTTGCAGGAGACGGAGGCTACACCTTC.

CDR3 sequence: CASSEAMGRRNQPQHF. DNA of the CDR3: TGTGCCAGTAGTGAAGCGATGGGCAGGCGAAATCAGCCCCAGCATTTT. The chain recombines TRBV19 with TRBJ1-5; D gene unclear. V lost 5 bases to trimming and J lost 4 bases, with 18 bases between them. The CDR3 runs to 16 residues. Germline CDR1 is LNHDA and CDR2 is SQIVND (reference sequence).

The V gene is TRBV4-2, the J gene TRBJ1-6; 9 bases agree with TRBD1. CDR3 length: 17 amino acids. Losses at the gene ends were 5 bases for V and 7 bases for J; bases not matched to a gene: 12. CDR1 LGHNA and CDR2 YNFKEQ come from the germline V gene. The CDR3 nucleotides read TGTGCCAGCAGCATAGTGAACAGGGGGCAGGGGAATTCACCCCTCCACTTT. This translates into CASSIVNRGQGNSPLHF.